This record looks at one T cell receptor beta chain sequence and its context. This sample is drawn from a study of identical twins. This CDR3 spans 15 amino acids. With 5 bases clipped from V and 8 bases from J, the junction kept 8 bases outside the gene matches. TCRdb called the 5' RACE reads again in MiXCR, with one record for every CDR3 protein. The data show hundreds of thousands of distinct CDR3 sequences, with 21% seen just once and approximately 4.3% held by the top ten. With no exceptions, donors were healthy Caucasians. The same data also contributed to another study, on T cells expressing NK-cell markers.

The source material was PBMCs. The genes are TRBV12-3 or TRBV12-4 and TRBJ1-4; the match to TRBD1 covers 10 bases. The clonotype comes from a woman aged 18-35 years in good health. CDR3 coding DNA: TGTGCCAGCAGTCCGGGACAGGGGAGGAGAGAAAAACTGTTTTTT. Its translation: CASSPGQGRREKLFF.